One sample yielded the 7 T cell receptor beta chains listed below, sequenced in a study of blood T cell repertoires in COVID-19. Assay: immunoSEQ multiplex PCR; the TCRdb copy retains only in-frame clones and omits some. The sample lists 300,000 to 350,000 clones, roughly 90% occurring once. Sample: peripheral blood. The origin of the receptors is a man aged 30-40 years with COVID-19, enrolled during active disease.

Here the CDR3 DNA reads TGTGCCAGCAGGAAGGGACAGCCTAACTATGGCTACACCTTC. Its protein product is CASRKGQPNYGYTF. V is TRBV27 and J is TRBJ1-2, with 7 bases fitting TRBD1. Germline CDR1 MNHEY, CDR2 SMNVEV (reference sequence). The V segment lost 6 bases and the J segment 0 bases; nucleotides outside the gene matches: 4. CDR3 length equals 14 residues.

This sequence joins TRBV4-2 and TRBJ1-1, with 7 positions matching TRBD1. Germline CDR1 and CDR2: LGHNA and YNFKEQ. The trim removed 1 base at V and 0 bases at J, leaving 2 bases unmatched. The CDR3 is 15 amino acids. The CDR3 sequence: CASSQAGGLNTEAFF. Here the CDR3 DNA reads TGTGCCAGCAGCCAAGCAGGGGGATTGAACACTGAAGCTTTCTTT.

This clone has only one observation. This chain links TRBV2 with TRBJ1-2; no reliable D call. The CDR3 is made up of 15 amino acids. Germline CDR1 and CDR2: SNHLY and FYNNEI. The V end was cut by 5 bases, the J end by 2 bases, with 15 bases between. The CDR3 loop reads CASSPLGTTNYGYTF. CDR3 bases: TGTGCCAGCAGTCCCTTGGGCACGACCAACTATGGCTACACCTTC. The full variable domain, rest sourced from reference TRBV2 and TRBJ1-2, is EPEVTQTPSHQVTQMGQEVILRCVPISNHLYFYWYRQILGQKVEFLVSFYNNEISEKSEIFDDQFSVERPDGSNFTLKIRSTKLEDSAMYFCASSPLGTTNYGYTFGSGTRLTVV.

The CDR3 reads CASSEFYRTEAFF. Written as DNA, the CDR3 is TGTGCCAGCAGTGAATTCTACAGGACTGAAGCTTTCTTT. The V gene is TRBV25-1, the J gene TRBJ1-1; D is possibly TRBD1 (5 bases). The germline V gene encodes CDR1 MGHDK and CDR2 SYGVNS. V gave up 1 base and J gave up 5 bases, with 8 bases separating them. The CDR3 totals 13 residues.

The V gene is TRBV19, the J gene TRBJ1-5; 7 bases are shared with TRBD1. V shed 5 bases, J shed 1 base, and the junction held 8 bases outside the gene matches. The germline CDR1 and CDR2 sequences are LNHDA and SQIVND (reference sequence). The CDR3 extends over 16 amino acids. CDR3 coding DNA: TGTGCCAGTAGTCCCCGGACAGGAGTCAGCAATCAGCCCCAGCATTTT. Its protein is CASSPRTGVSNQPQHF.

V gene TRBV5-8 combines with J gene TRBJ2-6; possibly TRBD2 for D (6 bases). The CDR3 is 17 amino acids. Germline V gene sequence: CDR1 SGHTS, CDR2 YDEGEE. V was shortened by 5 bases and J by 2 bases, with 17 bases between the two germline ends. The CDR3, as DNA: TGTGCCAGCAGTGCGAACCTCCGGGAGCCTGGGGCCAACGTCCTGACTTTC. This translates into CASSANLREPGANVLTF.

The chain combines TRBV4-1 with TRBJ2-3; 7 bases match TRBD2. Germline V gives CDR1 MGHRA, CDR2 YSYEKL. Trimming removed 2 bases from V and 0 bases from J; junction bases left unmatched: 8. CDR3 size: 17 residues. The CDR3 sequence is CASSQPRLAESTDTQYF. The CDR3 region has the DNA TGCGCCAGCAGCCAACCCCGGCTAGCGGAAAGCACAGATACGCAGTATTTT.